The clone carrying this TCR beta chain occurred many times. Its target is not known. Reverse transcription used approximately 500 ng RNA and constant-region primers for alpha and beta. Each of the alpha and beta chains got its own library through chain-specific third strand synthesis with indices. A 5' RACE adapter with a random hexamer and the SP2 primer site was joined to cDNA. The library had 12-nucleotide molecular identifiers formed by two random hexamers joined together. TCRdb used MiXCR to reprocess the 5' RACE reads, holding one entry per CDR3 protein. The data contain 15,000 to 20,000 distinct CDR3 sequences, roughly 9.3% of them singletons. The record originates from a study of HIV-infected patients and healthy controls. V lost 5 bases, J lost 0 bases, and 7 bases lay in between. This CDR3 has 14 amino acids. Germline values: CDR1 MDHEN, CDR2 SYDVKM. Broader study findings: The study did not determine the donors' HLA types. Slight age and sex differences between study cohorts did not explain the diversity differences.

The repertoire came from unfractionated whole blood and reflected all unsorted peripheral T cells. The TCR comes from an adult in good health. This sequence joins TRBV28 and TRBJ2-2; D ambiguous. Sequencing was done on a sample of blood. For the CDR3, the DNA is TGTGCCAGCAGTCGGAACTCGAACACCGGGGAGCTGTTTTTT. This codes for CASSRNSNTGELFF.